Each of the 19 T cell receptor beta chains below was sequenced from the same sample in a study of early T cells in non-severe SARS-CoV-2 infection (dated by TCRdb to the early 2020s). Library preparation used 5' RACE. TCRdb records NextSeq 500 as the sequencer. TCRdb reprocessing: public reads trimmed at Q25 with fastp, clones called with MiXCR, in-frame beta chains kept. Entries are consolidated by CDR3 protein sequence, retaining the most common genes and DNA. The sample table lists 79,000 or so distinct CDR3 sequences, 9.5% to 15% of them with a count of one. The top ten clones comprise about 1.1% of the sample. Sequencing was carried out using whole blood. These receptor sequences come from an adult who was a healthcare worker with PCR-confirmed SARS-CoV-2 infection or an uninfected control (not recorded which).

This clonotype occurred many times. V usage is TRBV20-1 and J usage is TRBJ2-1; TRBD2 matches at 9 bases. The CDR3 is 16 amino acids. Per the germline V gene, CDR1 is DFQATT and CDR2 is SNEGSKA (reference sequence). Losses at the gene ends were 6 bases for V and 5 bases for J; bases not matched to a gene: 14. The CDR3 here is CSAARPAGGLNNEQFF. The CDR3 DNA reads TGCAGTGCCGCCCGACCCGCGGGGGGGTTAAACAATGAGCAGTTCTTC.

This clonotype was counted only a few times. The CDR3 reads CASSLQTGKETQYF. The CDR3 nucleotides are TGTGCCAGCAGTTTACAGACAGGGAAGGAGACCCAGTACTTC. J is TRBJ2-5 and V is TRBV27; TRBD1 agrees at 7 bases. Per germline, CDR1 MNHEY and CDR2 SMNVEV (reference sequence). The CDR3 length is 14 residues. V lost 2 bases, J lost 5 bases, and 5 bases stayed unmatched.

The sample holds many counts of this clonotype. The chain couples TRBV29-1 to TRBJ1-1, with a tentative D call TRBD1 (5 bases). The CDR3 covers 13 residues. Trimming left V 8 bases short and J 0 bases short, with 13 bases between. The germline V gene encodes CDR1 SQVTM and CDR2 ANQGSEA. CDR3 protein: CSFLRQMNTEAFF. The CDR3 coding sequence is TGCAGCTTTTTAAGACAGATGAACACTGAAGCTTTCTTT. Full variable domain (outside the CDR3, taken from reference TRBV29-1 and TRBJ1-1): SAVISQKPSRDICQRGTSLTIQCQVDSQVTMMFWYRQQPGQSLTLIATANQGSEATYESGFVIDKFPISRPNLTFSTLTVSNMSPEDSSIYLCSFLRQMNTEAFFGQGTRLTVV.

To note about this clonotype: A much more abundant neighbour one base away suggests this may be a read error. V usage is TRBV6-1 and J usage is TRBJ1-5; no definite D call. V dropped 5 bases and J dropped 5 bases, with 10 bases sitting between them. This CDR3 is built from 13 residues. Per the germline V gene, CDR1 is MNHNS and CDR2 is SASEGT. The CDR3 protein is CASSLQSDQPQHF. CDR3 bases: TGTGCCAGCAGTCTACAGTCCGATCAGCCCCAGCATTTT.

The chain recombines TRBV15 with TRBJ2-1, with D possibly TRBD2 on 5 matching bases. With 1 base removed from V and 9 bases from J, the gap between germline ends came to 13 bases. Germline values: CDR1 LNHNV, CDR2 YYDKDF (reference sequence). CDR3 length equals 14 residues. The CDR3 reads CATSRGFGVGEQFF. For the CDR3, the DNA is TGTGCCACCAGCAGAGGGTTCGGGGTTGGTGAGCAGTTCTTC.

This clonotype was found many times. This chain links TRBV7-2 with TRBJ2-5; D gene unclear. The CDR3 has 12 residues. The germline CDR1 and CDR2 sequences are SGHTA and FQGNSA. V lost 5 bases, J lost 0 bases, and 4 bases lay in between. The CDR3 is CASSRYQETQYF. CDR3 nucleotides: TGTGCCAGCAGCCGGTACCAAGAGACCCAGTACTTC.

The V call is TRBV20-1, the J call TRBJ2-1; D gene ambiguous. The V gene's germline CDR1 is DFQATT and CDR2 SNEGSKA (reference sequence). V was pared by 7 bases and J by 7 bases, with 11 bases between. This CDR3 spans 11 amino acids. CDR3 bases: TGCAGTGGTCTTTCGCAGAATGAGCAGTTCTTC. This sequence encodes CSGLSQNEQFF.

This clonotype was seen more than once but under ten times. This chain uses TRBV27 with TRBJ1-5; the D is unclear. This CDR3 comprises 13 residues. CDR1 and CDR2 from the germline V gene are MNHEY and SMNVEV (reference sequence). Trimming took 5 bases from V and 0 from J, leaving 5 bases between them. CDR3 residues: CASSKGSNQPQHF. CDR3 nucleotides: TGTGCCAGCAGTAAGGGTAGCAATCAGCCCCAGCATTTT.

This clonotype was counted many times. V is TRBV28 and J is TRBJ2-6; possible D gene TRBD1, 5 bases. V lost 4 bases to trimming and J lost 4 bases, with 20 bases between them. The CDR3 runs to 18 residues. Germline CDR1 is MDHEN and CDR2 is SYDVKM. The CDR3 protein is CASSSFRQLHPGANVLTF. CDR3 sequence (DNA): TGTGCCAGCAGTTCTTTCCGACAGCTCCATCCCGGGGCCAACGTCCTGACTTTC. Full variable domain (remainder filled in from reference TRBV28 and TRBJ2-6): DVKVTQSSRYLVKRTGEKVFLECVQDMDHENMFWYRQDPGLGLRLIYFSYDVKMKEKGDIPEGYSVSREKKERFSLILESASTNQTSMYLCASSSFRQLHPGANVLTFGAGSRLTVL.

The V call is TRBV20-1, the J call TRBJ1-5; TRBD1 aligns across 11 bases. The junction had 3 bases not matched to a gene; V was cut back by 5 bases and J by 0 bases. The CDR3 loop spans 15 amino acids. CDR1 is DFQATT and CDR2 is SNEGSKA in the germline V gene (reference sequence). The CDR3 region is CSAYGTGGSNQPQHF. CDR3 nucleotides: TGCAGTGCTTATGGGACAGGGGGTAGCAATCAGCCCCAGCATTTT.

This sequence joins TRBV6-2 or TRBV6-3 and TRBJ1-1, with D maybe TRBD1 (5 bases). From germline, CDR1 is MNHEY and CDR2 SVGEGT. The CDR3 is 12 amino acids. The ends were cut back, 5 bases at V and 4 bases at J, with 8 bases in the middle. Written as DNA, the CDR3 is TGTGCCAGCAGTGGGGGGGGCACTGAAGCTTTCTTT. This gives the protein CASSGGGTEAFF.

This clonotype was observed a handful of times. The rearrangement uses TRBV6-4 and TRBJ1-6; D is ambiguous. Germline CDR1 MRHNA, CDR2 SNTAGT. Trimming pared 0 bases from V and 10 bases from J, leaving 7 bases between. The CDR3 length is 13 residues. The CDR3 DNA follows: TGTGCCAGCAGTGACTCAGAAAAATCACCCCTCCACTTT. It translates to CASSDSEKSPLHF.

The table lists this clonotype with a few counts. The J gene is TRBJ2-7, the V gene TRBV5-1, with 14 bases matching TRBD2. Germline V gene lookup returns CDR1 SGHRS and CDR2 YFSETQ. Trimming at V came to 4 bases and at J to 3 bases, leaving 3 bases not matched to a gene. The CDR3 is 15 residues long. In DNA form, the CDR3 reads TGCGCCAGCAGCAGAGGGACTAGCGGGAGCTACGAGCAGTACTTC. Protein: CASSRGTSGSYEQYF.

V and J are TRBV9 and TRBJ2-7, with 7 bases that match TRBD1. Germline assignment: CDR1 SGDLS and CDR2 YYNGEE. The junction had 6 bases not matched to a gene; V was cut back by 3 bases and J by 0 bases. The CDR3 extends over 15 amino acids. Here the CDR3 reads CASSEADRSSYEQYF. The CDR3 DNA is TGTGCCAGCAGCGAGGCGGACAGGAGCTCCTACGAGCAGTACTTC.

The gene calls are TRBV5-4 and TRBJ2-7; no definite D call. Germline V gene data show CDR1 as SGHNT and CDR2 as YYREEE (reference sequence). Trimming removed 1 base at V and 6 bases at J, with 8 bases between. The CDR3 is made up of 12 amino acids. CDR3 nucleotides: TGTGCCAGCAGCTTGCACGCCGGCGAGCAGTACTTC. Protein: CASSLHAGEQYF.

This clonotype was seen many times. The V gene is TRBV20-1, the J gene TRBJ2-5, with D perhaps TRBD1 (6 bases). V lost 4 bases and J lost 5, with 11 bases in between. Germline loops: CDR1 DFQATT, CDR2 SNEGSKA (reference sequence). CDR3 length equals 12 residues. The CDR3 nucleotides read TGCAGTGCTACTAGGACAGCCGAGACCCAGTACTTC. Its translation is CSATRTAETQYF.

This clonotype was observed many times. This chain uses TRBV10-1 with TRBJ2-7, with D maybe TRBD2 (5 bases). CDR3 length equals 13 residues. The germline V and J ends were trimmed by 4 bases and 5 bases, with 12 bases remaining between them. The germline CDR1 and CDR2 sequences are WNHNN and SYGVQD (reference sequence). The CDR3 sequence is CASSVDLEDEQYF. The CDR3 coding sequence is TGCGCCAGCAGTGTGGACTTGGAGGACGAGCAGTACTTC.

This clonotype was detected only once. The rearrangement links TRBV20-1 to TRBJ2-5; 12 bases match TRBD2. The CDR3 is 15 residues long. Looked up from germline, CDR1 is DFQATT and CDR2 is SNEGSKA (reference sequence). V shed 6 bases, J shed 4 bases, and the junction held 9 bases outside the gene matches. The CDR3 nucleotides are TGCAGTGCCGTGACTAGCGGGGGATTAGGAGAGACCCAGTACTTC. This translates into CSAVTSGGLGETQYF.

The chain recombines TRBV20-1 with TRBJ1-1, with D possibly matching TRBD1 (5 bases). CDR1 and CDR2 (germline): DFQATT, SNEGSKA (reference sequence). CDR3 length equals 12 residues. Trimming pared 6 bases from V and 1 base from J, leaving 9 bases between. The CDR3 DNA reads as TGCAGTGCCCGAAGGGGGAACACTGAAGCTTTCTTT. The encoded protein is CSARRGNTEAFF.